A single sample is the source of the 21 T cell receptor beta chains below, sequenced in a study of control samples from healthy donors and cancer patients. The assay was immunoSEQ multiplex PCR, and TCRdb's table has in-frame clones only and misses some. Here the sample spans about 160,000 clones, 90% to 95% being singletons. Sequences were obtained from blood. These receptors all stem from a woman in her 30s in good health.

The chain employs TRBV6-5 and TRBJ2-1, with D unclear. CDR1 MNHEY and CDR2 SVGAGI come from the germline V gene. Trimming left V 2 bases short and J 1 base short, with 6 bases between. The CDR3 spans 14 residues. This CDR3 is CASSYPGSYNEQFF. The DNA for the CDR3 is TGTGCCAGCAGTTACCCGGGTTCCTACAATGAGCAGTTCTTC.

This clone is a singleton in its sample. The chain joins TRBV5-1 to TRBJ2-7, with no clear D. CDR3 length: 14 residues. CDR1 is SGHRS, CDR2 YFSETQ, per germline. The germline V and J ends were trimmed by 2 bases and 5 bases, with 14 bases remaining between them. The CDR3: CASSFSGPGHEQYF. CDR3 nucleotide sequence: TGCGCCAGCAGCTTTTCGGGCCCCGGACACGAGCAGTACTTC.

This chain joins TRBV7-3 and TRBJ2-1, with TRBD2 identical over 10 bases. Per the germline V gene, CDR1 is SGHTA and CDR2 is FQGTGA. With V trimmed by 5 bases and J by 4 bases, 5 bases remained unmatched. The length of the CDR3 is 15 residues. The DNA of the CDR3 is TGTGCCAGCAGCCCCCGACTAGCGGGTTACAATGAGCAGTTCTTC. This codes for CASSPRLAGYNEQFF. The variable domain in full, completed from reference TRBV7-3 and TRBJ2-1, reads GAGVSQTPSNKVTEKGKYVELRCDPISGHTALYWYRQSLGQGPEFLIYFQGTGAADDSGLPNDRFFAVRPEGSVSTLKIQRTERGDSAVYLCASSPRLAGYNEQFFGPGTRLTVL.

CDR3 amino acids: CASSPGTELEAFF. The CDR3 nucleotides read TGTGCCAGCAGCCCCGGGACAGAGCTTGAAGCTTTCTTT. V usage is TRBV7-6 and J usage is TRBJ1-1; 7 nucleotides line up with TRBD1. CDR3 length equals 13 residues. With V trimmed by 5 bases and J by 7 bases, 7 bases remained unmatched. CDR1 and CDR2 (germline): SGHVS, FNYEAQ. The complete variable domain, with remaining parts taken from reference TRBV7-6 and TRBJ1-1, reads GAGVSQSPRYKVTKRGQDVALRCDPISGHVSLYWYRQALGQGPEFLTYFNYEAQQDKSGLPNDRFSAERPEGSISTLTIQRTEQRDSAMYRCASSPGTELEAFFGQGTRLTVV.

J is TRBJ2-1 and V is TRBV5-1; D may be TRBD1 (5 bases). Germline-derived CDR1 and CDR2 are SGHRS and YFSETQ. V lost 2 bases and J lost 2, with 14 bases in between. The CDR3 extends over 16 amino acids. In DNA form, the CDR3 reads TGCGCCAGCAGCTTATCAGGGTCTGGGGCCTACAATGAGCAGTTCTTC. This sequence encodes CASSLSGSGAYNEQFF.

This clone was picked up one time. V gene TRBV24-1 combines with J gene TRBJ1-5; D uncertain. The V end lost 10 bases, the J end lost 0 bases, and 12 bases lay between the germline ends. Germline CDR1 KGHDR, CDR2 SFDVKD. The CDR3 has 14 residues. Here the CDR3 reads CATGKDASNQPQHF. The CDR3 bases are TGTGCCACGGGGAAGGACGCTAGCAATCAGCCCCAGCATTTT.

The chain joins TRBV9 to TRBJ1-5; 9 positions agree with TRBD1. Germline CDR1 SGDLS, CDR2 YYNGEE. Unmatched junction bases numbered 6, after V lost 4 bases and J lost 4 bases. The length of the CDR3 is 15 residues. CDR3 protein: CASSYKDRGNQPQHF. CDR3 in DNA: TGTGCCAGCAGCTATAAGGACAGGGGAAATCAGCCCCAGCATTTT. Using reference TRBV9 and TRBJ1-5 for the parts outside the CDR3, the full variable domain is DSGVTQTPKHLITATGQRVTLRCSPRSGDLSVYWYQQSLDQGLQFLIQYYNGEERAKGNILERFSAQQFPDLHSELNLSSLELGDSALYFCASSYKDRGNQPQHFGDGTRLSIL.

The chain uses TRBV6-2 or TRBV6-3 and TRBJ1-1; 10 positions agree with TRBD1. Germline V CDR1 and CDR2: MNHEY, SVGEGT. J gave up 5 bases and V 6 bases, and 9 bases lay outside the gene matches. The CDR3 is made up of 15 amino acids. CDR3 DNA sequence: TGTGCCAGCAGCCTGACAGGGGGCGGGTATACTGAAGCTTTCTTT. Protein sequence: CASSLTGGGYTEAFF.

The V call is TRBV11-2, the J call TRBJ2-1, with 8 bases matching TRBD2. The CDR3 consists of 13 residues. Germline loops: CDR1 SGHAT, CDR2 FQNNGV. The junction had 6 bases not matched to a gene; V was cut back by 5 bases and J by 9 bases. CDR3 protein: CASSGSGSFEQFF. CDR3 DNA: TGTGCCAGCAGCGGAAGCGGGAGCTTTGAGCAGTTCTTC.

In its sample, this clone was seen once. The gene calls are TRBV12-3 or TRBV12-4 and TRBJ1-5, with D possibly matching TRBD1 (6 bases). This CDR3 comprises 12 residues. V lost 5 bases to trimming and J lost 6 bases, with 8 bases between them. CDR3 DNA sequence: TGTGCCAGCAGTGCAGGGGTTCAGCCCCAGCATTTT. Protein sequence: CASSAGVQPQHF.

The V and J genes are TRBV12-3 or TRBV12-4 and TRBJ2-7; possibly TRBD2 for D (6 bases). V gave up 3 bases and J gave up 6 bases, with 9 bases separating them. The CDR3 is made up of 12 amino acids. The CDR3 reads CASSFGGIEQYF. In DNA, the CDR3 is TGTGCCAGCAGTTTTGGGGGGATCGAGCAGTACTTC.

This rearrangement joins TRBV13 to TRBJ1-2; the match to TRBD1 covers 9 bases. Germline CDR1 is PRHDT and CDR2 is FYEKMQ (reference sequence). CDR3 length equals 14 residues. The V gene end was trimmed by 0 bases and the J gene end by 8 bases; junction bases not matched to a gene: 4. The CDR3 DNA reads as TGTGCCAGCAGCTTAGGACAGGGGGCTGGAGGCTACACCTTC. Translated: CASSLGQGAGGYTF.

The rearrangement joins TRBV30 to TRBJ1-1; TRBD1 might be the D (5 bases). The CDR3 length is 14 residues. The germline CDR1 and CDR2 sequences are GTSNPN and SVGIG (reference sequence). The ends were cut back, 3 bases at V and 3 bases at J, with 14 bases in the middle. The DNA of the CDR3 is TGTGCCTGGAGGAAAAGGGACCTATACACTGAAGCTTTCTTT. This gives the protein CAWRKRDLYTEAFF.

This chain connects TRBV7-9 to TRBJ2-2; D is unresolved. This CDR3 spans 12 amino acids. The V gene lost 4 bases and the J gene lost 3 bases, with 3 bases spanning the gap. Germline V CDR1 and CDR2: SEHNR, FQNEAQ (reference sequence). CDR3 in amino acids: CASSSYTGELFF. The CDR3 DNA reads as TGTGCCAGCAGCTCGTACACCGGGGAGCTGTTTTTT.

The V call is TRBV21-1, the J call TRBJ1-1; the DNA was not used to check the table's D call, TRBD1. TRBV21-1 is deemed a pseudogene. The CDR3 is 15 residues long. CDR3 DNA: TGTGCCAGCAGCAAAGGGGGGCAGGAGGACACTGAAGCTTTCTTT. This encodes CASSKGGQEDTEAFF.

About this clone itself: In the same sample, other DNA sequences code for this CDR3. CDR3 bases: TGTGCCAGCAGTTTAGATAGCAATCAGCCCCAGCATTTT. Translated, it gives CASSLDSNQPQHF. J is TRBJ1-5 and V is TRBV28; D ambiguous. The CDR3 is 13 residues long. Per germline, CDR1 MDHEN and CDR2 SYDVKM. Trimming pared 2 bases from V and 0 bases from J, leaving 2 bases between.

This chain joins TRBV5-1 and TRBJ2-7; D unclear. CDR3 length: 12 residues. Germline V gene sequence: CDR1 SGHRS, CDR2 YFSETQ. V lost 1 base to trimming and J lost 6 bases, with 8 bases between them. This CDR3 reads CASSLISGEQYF. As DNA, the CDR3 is TGCGCCAGCAGCTTGATATCCGGCGAGCAGTACTTC.

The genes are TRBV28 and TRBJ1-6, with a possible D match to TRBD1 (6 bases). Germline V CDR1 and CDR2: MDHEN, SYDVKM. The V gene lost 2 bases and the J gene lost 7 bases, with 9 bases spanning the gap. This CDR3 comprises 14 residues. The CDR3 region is CASSLAQGNSPLHF. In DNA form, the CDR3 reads TGTGCCAGCAGTTTAGCACAGGGAAATTCACCCCTCCACTTT.

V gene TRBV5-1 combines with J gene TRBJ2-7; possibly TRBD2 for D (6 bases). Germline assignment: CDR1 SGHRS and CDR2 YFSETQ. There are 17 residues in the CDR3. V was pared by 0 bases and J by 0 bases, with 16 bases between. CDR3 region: CASSLDEGNGGSYEQYF. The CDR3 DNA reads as TGCGCCAGCAGCTTGGACGAAGGTAACGGGGGCTCCTACGAGCAGTACTTC.

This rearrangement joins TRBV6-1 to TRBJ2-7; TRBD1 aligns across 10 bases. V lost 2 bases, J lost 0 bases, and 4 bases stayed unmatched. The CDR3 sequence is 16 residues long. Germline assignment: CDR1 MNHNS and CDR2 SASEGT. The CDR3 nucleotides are TGTGCCAGCAGTGAACGGGACAGGGGAAGCTCCTACGAGCAGTACTTC. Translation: CASSERDRGSSYEQYF.

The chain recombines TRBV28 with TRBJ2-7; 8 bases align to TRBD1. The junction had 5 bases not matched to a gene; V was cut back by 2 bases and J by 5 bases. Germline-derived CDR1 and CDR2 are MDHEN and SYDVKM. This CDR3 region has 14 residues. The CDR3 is CASSLQGQVDEQYF. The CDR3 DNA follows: TGTGCCAGCAGTTTACAGGGACAGGTCGACGAGCAGTACTTC.